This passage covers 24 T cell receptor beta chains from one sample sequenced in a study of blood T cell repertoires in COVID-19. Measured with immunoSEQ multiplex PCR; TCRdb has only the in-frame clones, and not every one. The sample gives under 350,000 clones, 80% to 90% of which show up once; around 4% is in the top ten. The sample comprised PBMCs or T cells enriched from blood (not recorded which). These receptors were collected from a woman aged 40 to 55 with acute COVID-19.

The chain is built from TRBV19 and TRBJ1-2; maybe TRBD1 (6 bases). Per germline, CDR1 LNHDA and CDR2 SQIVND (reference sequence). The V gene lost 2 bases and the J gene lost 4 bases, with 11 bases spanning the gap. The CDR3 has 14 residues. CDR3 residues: CASSIQGIGYGYTF. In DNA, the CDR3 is TGTGCCAGTAGTATACAGGGGATAGGCTATGGCTACACCTTC. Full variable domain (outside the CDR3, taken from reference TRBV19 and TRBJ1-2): DGGITQSPKYLFRKEGQNVTLSCEQNLNHDAMYWYRQDPGQGLRLIYYSQIVNDFQKGDIAEGYSVSREKKESFPLTVTSAQKNPTAFYLCASSIQGIGYGYTFGSGTRLTVV.

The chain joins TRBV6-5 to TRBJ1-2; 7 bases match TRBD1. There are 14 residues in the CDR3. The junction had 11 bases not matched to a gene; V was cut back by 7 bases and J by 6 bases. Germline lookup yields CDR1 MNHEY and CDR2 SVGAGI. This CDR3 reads CASTYGLTGDGYTF. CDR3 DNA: TGTGCCAGCACCTACGGCCTTACAGGGGATGGCTACACCTTC.

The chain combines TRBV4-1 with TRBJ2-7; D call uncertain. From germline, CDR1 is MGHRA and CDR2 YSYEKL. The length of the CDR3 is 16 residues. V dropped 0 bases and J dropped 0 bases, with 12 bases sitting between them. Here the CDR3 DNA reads TGCGCCAGCAGCCAAGATCGCCACAGTAGCTCCTACGAGCAGTACTTC. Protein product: CASSQDRHSSSYEQYF.

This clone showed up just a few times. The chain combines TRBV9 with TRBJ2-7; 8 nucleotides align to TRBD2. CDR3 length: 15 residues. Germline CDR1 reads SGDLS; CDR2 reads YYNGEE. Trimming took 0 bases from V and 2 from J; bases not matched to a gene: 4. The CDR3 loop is CASSVGTSPAYEQYF. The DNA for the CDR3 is TGTGCCAGCAGCGTAGGGACTAGCCCCGCCTACGAGCAGTACTTC.

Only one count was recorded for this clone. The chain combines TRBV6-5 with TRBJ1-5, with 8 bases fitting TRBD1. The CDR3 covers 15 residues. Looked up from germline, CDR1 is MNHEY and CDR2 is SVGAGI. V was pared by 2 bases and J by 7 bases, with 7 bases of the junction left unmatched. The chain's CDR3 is CASSYKLGQGQPQHF. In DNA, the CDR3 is TGTGCCAGCAGTTACAAGTTAGGACAGGGACAGCCCCAGCATTTT.

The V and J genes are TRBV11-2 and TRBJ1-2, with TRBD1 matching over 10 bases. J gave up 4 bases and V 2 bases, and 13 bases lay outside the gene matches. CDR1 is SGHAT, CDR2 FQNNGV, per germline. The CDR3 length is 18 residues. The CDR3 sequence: CASSLLRGTGVVGYGYTF. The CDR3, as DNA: TGTGCCAGCAGCTTACTAAGGGGGACAGGGGTTGTAGGCTATGGCTACACCTTC.

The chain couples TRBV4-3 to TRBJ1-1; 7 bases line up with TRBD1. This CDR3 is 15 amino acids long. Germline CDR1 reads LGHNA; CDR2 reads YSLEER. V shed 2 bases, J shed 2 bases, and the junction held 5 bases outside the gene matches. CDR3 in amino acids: CASSQLNRGNTEAFF. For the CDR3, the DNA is TGCGCCAGCAGCCAACTCAACAGGGGAAACACTGAAGCTTTCTTT.

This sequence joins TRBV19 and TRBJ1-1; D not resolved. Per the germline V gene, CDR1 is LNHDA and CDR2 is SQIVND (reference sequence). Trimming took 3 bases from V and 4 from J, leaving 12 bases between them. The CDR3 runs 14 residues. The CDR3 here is CASSIIGLGTEAFF. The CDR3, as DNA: TGTGCCAGTAGTATTATCGGGTTAGGCACTGAAGCTTTCTTT.

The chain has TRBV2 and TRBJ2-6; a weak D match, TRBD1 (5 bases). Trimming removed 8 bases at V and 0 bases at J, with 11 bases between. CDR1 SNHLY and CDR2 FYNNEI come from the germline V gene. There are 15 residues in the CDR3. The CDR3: CASGTGISGANVLTF. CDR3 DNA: TGTGCCAGCGGAACAGGAATCTCTGGGGCCAACGTCCTGACTTTC.

DNA for the CDR3: TGTGCCAGCACCCCTACTAGCGGGACACCCTACGAGCAGTACTTC. This encodes CASTPTSGTPYEQYF. This chain connects TRBV28 to TRBJ2-7; TRBD2 matches 10 bases. V gave up 7 bases and J gave up 2 bases; unmatched junction bases: 8. From germline, CDR1 is MDHEN and CDR2 SYDVKM. The CDR3 runs to 15 residues.

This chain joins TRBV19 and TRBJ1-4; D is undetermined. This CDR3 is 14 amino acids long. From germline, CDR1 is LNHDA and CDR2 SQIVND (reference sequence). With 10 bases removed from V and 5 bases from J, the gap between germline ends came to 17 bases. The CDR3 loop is CATKDRAGNEKLFF. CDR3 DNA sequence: TGTGCCACTAAAGACCGGGCGGGGAATGAAAAACTGTTTTTT.

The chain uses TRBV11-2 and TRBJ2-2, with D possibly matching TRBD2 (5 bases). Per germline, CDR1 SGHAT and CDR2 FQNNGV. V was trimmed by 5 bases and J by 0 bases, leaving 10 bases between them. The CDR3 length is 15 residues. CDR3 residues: CASSPTSSNTGELFF. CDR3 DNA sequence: TGTGCCAGCAGCCCCACTAGTTCGAACACCGGGGAGCTGTTTTTT.

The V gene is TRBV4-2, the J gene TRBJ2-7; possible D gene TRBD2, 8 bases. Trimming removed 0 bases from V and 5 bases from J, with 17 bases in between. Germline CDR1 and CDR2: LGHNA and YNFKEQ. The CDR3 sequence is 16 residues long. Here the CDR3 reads CASSQDQGDSGNEQYF. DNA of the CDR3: TGTGCCAGCAGCCAAGATCAGGGGGATAGCGGGAACGAGCAGTACTTC.

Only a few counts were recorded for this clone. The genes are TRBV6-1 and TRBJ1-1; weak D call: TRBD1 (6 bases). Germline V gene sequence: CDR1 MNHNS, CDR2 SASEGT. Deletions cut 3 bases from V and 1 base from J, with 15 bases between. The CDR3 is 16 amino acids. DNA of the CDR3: TGTGCCAGCAGTGATCAAGTGACAGGTCGGAACACTGAAGCTTTCTTT. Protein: CASSDQVTGRNTEAFF.

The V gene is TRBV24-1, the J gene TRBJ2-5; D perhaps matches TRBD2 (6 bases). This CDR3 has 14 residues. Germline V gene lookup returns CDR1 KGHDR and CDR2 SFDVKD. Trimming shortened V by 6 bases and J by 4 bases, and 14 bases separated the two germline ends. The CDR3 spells CATSKKGTLETQYF. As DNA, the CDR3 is TGTGCCACCAGTAAGAAAGGGACTTTAGAGACCCAGTACTTC.

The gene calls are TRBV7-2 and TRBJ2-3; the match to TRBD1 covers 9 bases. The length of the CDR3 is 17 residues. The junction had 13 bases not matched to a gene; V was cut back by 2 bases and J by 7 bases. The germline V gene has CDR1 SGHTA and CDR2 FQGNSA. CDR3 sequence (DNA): TGTGCCAGCAGCTTACGTTTGGGACAGGGCCCTACAAATACGCAGTATTTT. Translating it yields CASSLRLGQGPTNTQYF.

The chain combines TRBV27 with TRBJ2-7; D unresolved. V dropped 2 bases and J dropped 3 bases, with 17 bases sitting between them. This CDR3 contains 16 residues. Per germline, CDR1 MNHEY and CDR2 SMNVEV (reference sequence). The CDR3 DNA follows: TGTGCCAGCAGTTTAGGTGCGACATCGGTAGGCTACGAGCAGTACTTC. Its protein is CASSLGATSVGYEQYF.

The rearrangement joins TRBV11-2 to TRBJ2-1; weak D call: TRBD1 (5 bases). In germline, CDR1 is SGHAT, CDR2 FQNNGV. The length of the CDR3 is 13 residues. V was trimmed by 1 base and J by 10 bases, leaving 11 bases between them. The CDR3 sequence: CASSLGRVGEQFF. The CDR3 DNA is TGTGCCAGCAGCTTAGGCAGGGTAGGAGAGCAGTTCTTC.

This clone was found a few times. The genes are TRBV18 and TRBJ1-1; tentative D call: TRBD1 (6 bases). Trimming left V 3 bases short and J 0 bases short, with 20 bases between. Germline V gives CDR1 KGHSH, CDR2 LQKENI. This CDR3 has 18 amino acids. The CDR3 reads CASSPPGRGVAMNTEAFF. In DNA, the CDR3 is TGTGCCAGCTCACCCCCGGGCAGGGGAGTTGCGATGAACACTGAAGCTTTCTTT.

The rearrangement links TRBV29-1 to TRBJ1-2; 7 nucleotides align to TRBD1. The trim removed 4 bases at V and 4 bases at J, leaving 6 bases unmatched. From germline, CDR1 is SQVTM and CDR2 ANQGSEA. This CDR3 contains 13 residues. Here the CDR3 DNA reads TGCAGCGTTGTAGGGACAGAAACCTATGGCTACACCTTC. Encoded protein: CSVVGTETYGYTF.

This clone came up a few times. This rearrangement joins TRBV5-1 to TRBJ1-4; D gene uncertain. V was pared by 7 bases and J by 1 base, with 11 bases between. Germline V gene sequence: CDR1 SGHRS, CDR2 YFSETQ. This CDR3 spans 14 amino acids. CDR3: CASSKSGTNEKLFF. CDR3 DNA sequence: TGCGCCAGCTCAAAATCCGGAACTAATGAAAAACTGTTTTTT.

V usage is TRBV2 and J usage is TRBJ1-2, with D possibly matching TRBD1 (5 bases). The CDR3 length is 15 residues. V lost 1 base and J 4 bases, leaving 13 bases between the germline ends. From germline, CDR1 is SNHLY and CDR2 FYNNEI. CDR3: CASSEVRAGLYGYTF. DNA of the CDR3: TGTGCCAGCAGTGAAGTTCGGGCAGGGCTCTATGGCTACACCTTC.

The DNA for the CDR3 is TGTGCCAGCAGAGTGGGACAGGCCAACACCATATATTTT. It is translated as CASRVGQANTIYF. The V call is TRBV6-5, the J call TRBJ1-3, with TRBD1 matching over 8 bases. The V segment lost 6 bases and the J segment 7 bases; nucleotides outside the gene matches: 5. Germline loops: CDR1 MNHEY, CDR2 SVGAGI. The CDR3 loop spans 13 amino acids.

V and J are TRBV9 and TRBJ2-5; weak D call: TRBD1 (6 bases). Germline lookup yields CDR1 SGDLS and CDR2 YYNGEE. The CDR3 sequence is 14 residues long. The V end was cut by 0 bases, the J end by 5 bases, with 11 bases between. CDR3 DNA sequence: TGTGCCAGCAGCGTAGTTGGGGGCTGGGAGACCCAGTACTTC. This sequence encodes CASSVVGGWETQYF.